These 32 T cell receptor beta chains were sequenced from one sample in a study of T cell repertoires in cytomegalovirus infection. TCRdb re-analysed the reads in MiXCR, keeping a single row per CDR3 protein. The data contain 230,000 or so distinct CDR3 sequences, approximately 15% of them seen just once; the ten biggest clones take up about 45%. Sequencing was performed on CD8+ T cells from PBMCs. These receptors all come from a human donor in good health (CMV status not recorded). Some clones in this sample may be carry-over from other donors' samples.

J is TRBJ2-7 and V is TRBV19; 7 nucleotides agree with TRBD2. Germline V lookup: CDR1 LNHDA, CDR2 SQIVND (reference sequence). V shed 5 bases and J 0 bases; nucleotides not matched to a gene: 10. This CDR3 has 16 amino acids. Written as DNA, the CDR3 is TGTGCCAGTAGTGGACTAGACAGAGAAAGCTCCTACGAGCAGTACTTC. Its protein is CASSGLDRESSYEQYF.

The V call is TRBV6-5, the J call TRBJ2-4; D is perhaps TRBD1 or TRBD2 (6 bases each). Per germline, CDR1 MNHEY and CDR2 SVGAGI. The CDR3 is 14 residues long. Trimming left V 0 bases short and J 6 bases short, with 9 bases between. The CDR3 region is CASSYSGGGNIQYF. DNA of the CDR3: TGTGCCAGCAGTTACTCGGGGGGCGGAAACATTCAGTACTTC.

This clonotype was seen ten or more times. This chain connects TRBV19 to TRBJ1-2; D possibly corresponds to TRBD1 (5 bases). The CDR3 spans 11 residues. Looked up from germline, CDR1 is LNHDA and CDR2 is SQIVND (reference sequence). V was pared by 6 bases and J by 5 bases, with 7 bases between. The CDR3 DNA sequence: TGTGCCAGTAGCCAGGGATATGGCTACACCTTC. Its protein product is CASSQGYGYTF.

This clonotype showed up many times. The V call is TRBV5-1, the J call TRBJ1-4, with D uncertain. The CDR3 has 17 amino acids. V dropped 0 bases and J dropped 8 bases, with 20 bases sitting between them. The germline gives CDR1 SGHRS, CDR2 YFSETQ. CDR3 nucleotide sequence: TGCGCCAGCAGCTTGGGACCCGAACACACTATCAAGGAAAAACTGTTTTTT. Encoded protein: CASSLGPEHTIKEKLFF. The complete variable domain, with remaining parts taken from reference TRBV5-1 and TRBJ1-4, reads KAGVTQTPRYLIKTRGQQVTLSCSPISGHRSVSWYQQTPGQGLQFLFEYFSETQRNKGNFPGRFSGRQFSNSRSEMNVSTLELGDSALYLCASSLGPEHTIKEKLFFGSGTQLSVL.

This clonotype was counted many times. The CDR3 sequence is CASSYRDTGELFF. The CDR3 DNA is TGTGCCAGCAGTTACAGGGACACCGGGGAGCTGTTTTTT. This chain connects TRBV6-2 or TRBV6-3 to TRBJ2-2; D gene uncertain. Germline V gene sequence: CDR1 MNHEY, CDR2 SVGEGT. The germline V and J ends were trimmed by 2 bases and 3 bases, with 4 bases remaining between them. The CDR3 is made up of 13 amino acids.

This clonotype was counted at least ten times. The CDR3 loop reads CASSFSSPNNEQFF. The CDR3 nucleotides are TGTGCCAGCAGTTTTTCATCACCTAACAATGAGCAGTTCTTC. The rearrangement uses TRBV28 and TRBJ2-1; no clear D gene. The CDR3 totals 14 residues. The ends were cut back, 3 bases at V and 5 bases at J, with 11 bases in the middle. Per germline, CDR1 MDHEN and CDR2 SYDVKM.

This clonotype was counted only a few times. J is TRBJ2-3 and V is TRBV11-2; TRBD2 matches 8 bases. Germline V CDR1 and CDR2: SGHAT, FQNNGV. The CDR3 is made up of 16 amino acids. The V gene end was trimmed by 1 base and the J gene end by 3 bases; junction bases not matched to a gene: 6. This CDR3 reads CASSLVGGLVTDTQYF. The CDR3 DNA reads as TGTGCCAGCAGCTTAGTGGGGGGACTAGTAACAGATACGCAGTATTTT.

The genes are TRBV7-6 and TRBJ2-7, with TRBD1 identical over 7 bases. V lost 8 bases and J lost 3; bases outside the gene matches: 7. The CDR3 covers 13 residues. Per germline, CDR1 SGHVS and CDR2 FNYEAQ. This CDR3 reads CASRSTGDYEQYF. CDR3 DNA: TGTGCCAGCCGATCAACAGGGGACTACGAGCAGTACTTC. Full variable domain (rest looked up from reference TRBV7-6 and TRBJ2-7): GAGVSQSPRYKVTKRGQDVALRCDPISGHVSLYWYRQALGQGPEFLTYFNYEAQQDKSGLPNDRFSAERPEGSISTLTIQRTEQRDSAMYRCASRSTGDYEQYFGPGTRLTVT.

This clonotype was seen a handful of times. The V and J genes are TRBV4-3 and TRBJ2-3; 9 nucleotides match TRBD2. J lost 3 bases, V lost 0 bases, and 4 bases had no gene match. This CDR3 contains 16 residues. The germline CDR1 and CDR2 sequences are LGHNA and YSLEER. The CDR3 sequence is CASSQDVAGATDTQYF. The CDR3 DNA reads TGCGCCAGCAGCCAAGATGTAGCGGGGGCAACAGATACGCAGTATTTT.

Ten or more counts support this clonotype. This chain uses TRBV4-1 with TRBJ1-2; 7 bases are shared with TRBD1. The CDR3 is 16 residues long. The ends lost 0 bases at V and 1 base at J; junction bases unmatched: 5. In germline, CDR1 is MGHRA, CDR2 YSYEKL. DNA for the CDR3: TGCGCCAGCAGCCAAGAGGACAGGAGTTTTAACTATGGCTACACCTTC. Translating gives CASSQEDRSFNYGYTF.

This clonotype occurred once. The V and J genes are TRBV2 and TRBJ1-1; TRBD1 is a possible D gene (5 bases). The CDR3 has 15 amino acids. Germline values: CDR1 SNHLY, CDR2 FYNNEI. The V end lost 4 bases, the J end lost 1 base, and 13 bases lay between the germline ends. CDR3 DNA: TGTGCCAGCAGTGGCGGCAGGGCAGCGAACACTGAAGCTTTCTTT. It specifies CASSGGRAANTEAFF.

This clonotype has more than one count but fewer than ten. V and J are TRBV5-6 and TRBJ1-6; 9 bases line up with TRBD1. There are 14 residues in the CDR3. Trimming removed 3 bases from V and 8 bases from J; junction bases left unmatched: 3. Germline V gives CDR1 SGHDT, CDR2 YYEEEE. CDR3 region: CASSWGQGDSPLHF. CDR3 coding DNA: TGTGCCAGCAGCTGGGGACAGGGAGATTCACCCCTCCACTTT. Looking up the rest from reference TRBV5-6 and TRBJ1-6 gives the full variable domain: DAGVTQSPTHLIKTRGQQVTLRCSPKSGHDTVSWYQQALGQGPQFIFQYYEEEERQRGNFPDRFSGHQFPNYSSELNVNALLLGDSALYLCASSWGQGDSPLHFGNGTRLTVT.

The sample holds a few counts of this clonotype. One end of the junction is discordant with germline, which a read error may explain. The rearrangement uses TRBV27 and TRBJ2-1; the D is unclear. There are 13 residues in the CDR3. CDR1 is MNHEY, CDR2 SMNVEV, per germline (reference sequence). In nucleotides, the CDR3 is TGTGCCAGCAGTCTGAACTCCTACGATGAGCAGTTCTTC. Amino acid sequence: CASSLNSYDEQFF.

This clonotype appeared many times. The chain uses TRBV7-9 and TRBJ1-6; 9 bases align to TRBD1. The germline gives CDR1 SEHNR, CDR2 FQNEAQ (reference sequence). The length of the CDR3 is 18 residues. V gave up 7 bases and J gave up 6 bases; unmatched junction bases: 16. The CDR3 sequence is CASNKKLDRGSGNSPLHF. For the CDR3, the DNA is TGTGCCAGCAACAAGAAGTTAGACAGGGGGAGCGGTAATTCACCCCTCCACTTT.

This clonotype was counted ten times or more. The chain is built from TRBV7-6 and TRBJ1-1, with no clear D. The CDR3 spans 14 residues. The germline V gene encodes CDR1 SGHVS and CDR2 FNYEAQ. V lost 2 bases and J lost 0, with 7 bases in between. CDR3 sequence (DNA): TGTGCCAGCAGCTTATACGGATTGAACACTGAAGCTTTCTTT. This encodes CASSLYGLNTEAFF.

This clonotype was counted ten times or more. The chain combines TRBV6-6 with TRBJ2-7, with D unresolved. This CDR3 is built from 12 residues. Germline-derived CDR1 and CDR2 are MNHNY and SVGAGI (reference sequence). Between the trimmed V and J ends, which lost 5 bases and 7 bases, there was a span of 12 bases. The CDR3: CASSPNQREQYF. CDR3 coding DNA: TGTGCCAGCAGTCCCAACCAGAGAGAGCAGTACTTC.

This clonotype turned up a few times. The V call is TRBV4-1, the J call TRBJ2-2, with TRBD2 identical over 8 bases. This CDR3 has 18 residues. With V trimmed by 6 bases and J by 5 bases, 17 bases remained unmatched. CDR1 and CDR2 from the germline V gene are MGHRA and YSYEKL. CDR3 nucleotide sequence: TGCGCCAGCAGACCCTCTCCGTTTGGCGGGGGGCGGACCGGGGAGCTGTTTTTT. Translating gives CASRPSPFGGGRTGELFF.

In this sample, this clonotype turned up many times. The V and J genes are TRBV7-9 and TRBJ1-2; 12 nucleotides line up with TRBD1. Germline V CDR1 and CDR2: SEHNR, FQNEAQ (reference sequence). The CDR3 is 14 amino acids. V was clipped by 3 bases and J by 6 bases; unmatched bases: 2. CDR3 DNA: TGTGCCAGCAGCTTTGGGACAGGGGGCAATGGCTACACCTTC. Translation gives CASSFGTGGNGYTF.

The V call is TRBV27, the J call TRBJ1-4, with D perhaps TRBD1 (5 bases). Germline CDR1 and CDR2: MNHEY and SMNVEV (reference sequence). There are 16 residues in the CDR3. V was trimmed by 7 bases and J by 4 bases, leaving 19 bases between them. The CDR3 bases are TGTGCCAGCAAACAAAGCCGGGGGTCTAATAATGAAAAACTGTTTTTT. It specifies CASKQSRGSNNEKLFF.

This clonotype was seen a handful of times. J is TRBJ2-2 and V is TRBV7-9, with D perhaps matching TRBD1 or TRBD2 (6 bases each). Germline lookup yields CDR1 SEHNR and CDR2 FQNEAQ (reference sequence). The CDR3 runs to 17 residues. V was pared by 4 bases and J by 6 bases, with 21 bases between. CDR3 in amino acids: CASSSGATAQGAGELFF. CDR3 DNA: TGTGCCAGCAGCTCGGGGGCTACGGCACAGGGTGCCGGGGAGCTGTTTTTT. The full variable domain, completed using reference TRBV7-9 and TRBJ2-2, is DTGVSQNPRHKITKRGQNVTFRCDPISEHNRLYWYRQTLGQGPEFLTYFQNEAQLEKSRLLSDRFSAERPKGSFSTLEIQRTEQGDSAMYLCASSSGATAQGAGELFFGEGSRLTVL.

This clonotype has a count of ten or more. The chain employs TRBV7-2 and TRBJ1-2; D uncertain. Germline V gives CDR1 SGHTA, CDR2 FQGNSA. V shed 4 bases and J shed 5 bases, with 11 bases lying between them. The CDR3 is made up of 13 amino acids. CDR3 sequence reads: CASSSWTVYGYTF. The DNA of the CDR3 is TGTGCCAGCAGCTCCTGGACGGTATATGGCTACACCTTC.

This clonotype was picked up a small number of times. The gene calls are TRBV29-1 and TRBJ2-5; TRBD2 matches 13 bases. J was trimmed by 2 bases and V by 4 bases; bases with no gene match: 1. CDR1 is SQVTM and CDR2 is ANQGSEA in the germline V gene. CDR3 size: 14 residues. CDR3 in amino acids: CSVGLAGGQETQYF. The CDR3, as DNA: TGCAGCGTTGGACTAGCGGGGGGACAAGAGACCCAGTACTTC.

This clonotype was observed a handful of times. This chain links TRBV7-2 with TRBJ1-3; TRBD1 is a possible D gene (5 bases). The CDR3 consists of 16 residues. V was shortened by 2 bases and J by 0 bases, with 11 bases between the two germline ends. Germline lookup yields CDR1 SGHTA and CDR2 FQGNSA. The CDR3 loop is CASSLLAGTSGNTIYF. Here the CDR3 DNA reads TGTGCCAGCAGCTTATTGGCAGGGACCTCTGGAAACACCATATATTTT.

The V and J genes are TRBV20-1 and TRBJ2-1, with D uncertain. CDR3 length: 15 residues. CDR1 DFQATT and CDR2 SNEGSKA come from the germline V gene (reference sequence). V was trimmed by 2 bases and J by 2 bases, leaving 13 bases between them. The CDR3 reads CSARSPGDPYNEQFF. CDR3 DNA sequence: TGCAGTGCTAGATCCCCAGGAGATCCCTACAATGAGCAGTTCTTC.

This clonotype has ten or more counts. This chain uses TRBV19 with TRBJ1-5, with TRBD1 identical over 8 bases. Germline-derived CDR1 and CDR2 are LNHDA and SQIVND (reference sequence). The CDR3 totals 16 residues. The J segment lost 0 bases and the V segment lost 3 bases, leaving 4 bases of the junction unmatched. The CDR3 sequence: CASSIQGAHSNQPQHF. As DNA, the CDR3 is TGTGCCAGTAGTATCCAGGGGGCGCATAGCAATCAGCCCCAGCATTTT.

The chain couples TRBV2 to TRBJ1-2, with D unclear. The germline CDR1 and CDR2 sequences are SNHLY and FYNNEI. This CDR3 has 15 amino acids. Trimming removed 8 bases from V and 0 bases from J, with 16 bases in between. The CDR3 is CASAPSRIANYGYTF. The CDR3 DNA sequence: TGTGCCAGCGCTCCAAGCAGGATAGCTAACTATGGCTACACCTTC.

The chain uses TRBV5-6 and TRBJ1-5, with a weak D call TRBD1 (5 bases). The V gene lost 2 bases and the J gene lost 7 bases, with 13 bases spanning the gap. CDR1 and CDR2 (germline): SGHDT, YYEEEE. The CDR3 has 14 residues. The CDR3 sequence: CASSFYQGTQPQHF. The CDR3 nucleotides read TGTGCCAGCAGCTTCTATCAGGGAACACAGCCCCAGCATTTT.

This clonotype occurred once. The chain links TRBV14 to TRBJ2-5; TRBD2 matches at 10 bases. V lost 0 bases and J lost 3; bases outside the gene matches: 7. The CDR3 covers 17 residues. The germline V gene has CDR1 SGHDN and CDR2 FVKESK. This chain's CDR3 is CASSQDSRTSGEETQYF. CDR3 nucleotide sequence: TGTGCCAGCAGCCAAGATTCCCGGACTAGCGGAGAAGAGACCCAGTACTTC.

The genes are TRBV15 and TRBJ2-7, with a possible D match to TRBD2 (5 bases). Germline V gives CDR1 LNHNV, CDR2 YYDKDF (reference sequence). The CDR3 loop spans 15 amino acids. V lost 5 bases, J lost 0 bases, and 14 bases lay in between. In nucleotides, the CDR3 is TGTGCCACCAGCGGGGAGCGGTCGAGCTCCTACGAGCAGTACTTC. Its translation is CATSGERSSSYEQYF. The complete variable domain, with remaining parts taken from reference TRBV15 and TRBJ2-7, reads DAMVIQNPRYQVTQFGKPVTLSCSQTLNHNVMYWYQQKSSQAPKLLFHYYDKDFNNEADTPDNFQSRRPNTSFCFLDIRSPGLGDTAMYLCATSGERSSSYEQYFGPGTRLTVT.

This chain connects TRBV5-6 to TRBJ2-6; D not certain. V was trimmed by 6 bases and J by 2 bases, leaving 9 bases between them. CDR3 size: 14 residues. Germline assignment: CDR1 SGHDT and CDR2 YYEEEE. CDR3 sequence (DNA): TGTGCCAGCACCTATTCGACTGGGGCCAACGTCCTGACTTTC. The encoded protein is CASTYSTGANVLTF. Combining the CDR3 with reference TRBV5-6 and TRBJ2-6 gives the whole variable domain DAGVTQSPTHLIKTRGQQVTLRCSPKSGHDTVSWYQQALGQGPQFIFQYYEEEERQRGNFPDRFSGHQFPNYSSELNVNALLLGDSALYLCASTYSTGANVLTFGAGSRLTVL.

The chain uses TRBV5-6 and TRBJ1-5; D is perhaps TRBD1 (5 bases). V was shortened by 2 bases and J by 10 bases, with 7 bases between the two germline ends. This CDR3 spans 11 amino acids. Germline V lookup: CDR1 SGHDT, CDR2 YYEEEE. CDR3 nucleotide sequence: TGTGCCAGCAGCTTACAGGATCCCCAGCATTTT. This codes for CASSLQDPQHF.

CDR3 residues: CASSSSGSLGWETQYF. The CDR3 DNA reads TGCGCCAGCAGCTCCTCCGGGAGTCTGGGGTGGGAGACCCAGTACTTC. The rearrangement uses TRBV5-1 and TRBJ2-5, with D maybe TRBD2 (6 bases). This CDR3 has 16 residues. Germline V gives CDR1 SGHRS, CDR2 YFSETQ. Trimming stripped 3 bases from V and 5 bases from J, with 20 bases between.